The clone carrying this T cell receptor beta chain was seen ten or more times. Its antigen is not identified. The entry originates in a study of T cells in Graves' hyperthyroidism and ophthalmopathy. Study-level results: In the blood, most expanded thyroid clonotypes above 0.001 appeared as well.

Amplified TCR beta CDR3 regions derived from RNA transcripts. Initially, a first-round RT-PCR of the TCR CDR3 employed the HTBI primer set. MiXCR was run by TCRdb on the multiplex PCR reads, yielding one entry per CDR3 protein. Of roughly 570,000 distinct CDR3 sequences in the sample, around 46% are singletons; the top ten hold 15% to 20%. The CDR3 runs to 14 residues. The J segment lost 5 bases and the V segment lost 0 bases, leaving 3 bases of the junction unmatched. CDR1 and CDR2 (germline): SGHRS, YFSETQ. The sequencing sample was made of peripheral blood or thyroid tissue (not recorded which). The J gene is TRBJ1-2, the V gene TRBV5-1, with 8 nucleotides matching TRBD1. The TCR originated in an adult woman with Graves' disease, either hyperthyroidism or ophthalmopathy (not recorded which). The CDR3 bases are TGCGCCAGCAGCTTGGAGCAGGGGGCGTATGGCTACACCTTC. It encodes CASSLEQGAYGYTF.